Included here is one T cell receptor (beta chain) sequence, with context. The antigen is undetermined. The CDR3 totals 17 residues. In germline, CDR1 is LNHDA, CDR2 SQIVND (reference sequence). Losses at the gene ends were 3 bases for V and 1 base for J; bases not matched to a gene: 9. There were no recent acute infections or vaccinations among the donors, who were healthy HIV-negative adults. The record originates from a study of shared clonotypes between healthy human individuals. Across the study: Per donor, three plates held CD4 naive cells, three held CD4 memory, two held CD8 naive and one held CD8 memory. General study results and limits: Sorted-subset sequencing, rarefaction showed, was incomplete despite large depth.

How the authors handled the data: ImmunoSEQ supplied junction-only sequences lacking quality scores, so filtering was different. Measured with immunoSEQ multiplex PCR; TCRdb has only the in-frame clones, and not every one. V and J calls and clone size follow that table, whereas D and trimming were derived from the DNA. The repertoire has approximately 2.5 million clones, 93% of them found once; the top ten carry around 0.37%. The sequencing input was naive CD4+ T cells from PBMCs. Subset reported: CD45RA+ positively selected. The chain combines TRBV19 with TRBJ2-3; 8 nucleotides line up with TRBD2. The TCR was taken from a man younger than 35 in good health. Some clones in this sample may be carry-over from other donors' samples. DNA for the CDR3: TGTGCCAGTAGTATGAGAGCGGGAGCCCTTGGCACAGATACGCAGTATTTT. The encoded protein is CASSMRAGALGTDTQYF.